This T cell receptor (beta chain) was observed in a study of blood T cells in healthy people across ages. To note about this clonotype: No antigen is known for it.

Whole-study findings and limits: With age, beta diversity per million T cells declined roughly linearly, significantly by 30 to 50.

The CDR3 is 15 residues long. V was cut by 8 bases and J by 2 bases, with 18 bases left in between. Combining a sample-barcoded 5' primer with a J-beta primer mix, a second PCR ran for 7 to 11 cycles. Each cDNA was tagged by a template-switch adaptor containing 12 random nucleotides. A single record per CDR3 protein comes from TCRdb applying MiXCR to the 5' RACE reads. The table lists around 2 million distinct CDR3 sequences, around 42% of them singletons. Material: blood. This receptor was obtained from a human donor in good health. The rearrangement uses TRBV12-3 or TRBV12-4 and TRBJ1-2; D is perhaps TRBD1 (6 bases). CDR3 amino acids: CASGEWVGQNYGYTF. CDR3 bases: TGTGCCAGCGGGGAGTGGGTCGGACAGAACTATGGCTACACCTTC.